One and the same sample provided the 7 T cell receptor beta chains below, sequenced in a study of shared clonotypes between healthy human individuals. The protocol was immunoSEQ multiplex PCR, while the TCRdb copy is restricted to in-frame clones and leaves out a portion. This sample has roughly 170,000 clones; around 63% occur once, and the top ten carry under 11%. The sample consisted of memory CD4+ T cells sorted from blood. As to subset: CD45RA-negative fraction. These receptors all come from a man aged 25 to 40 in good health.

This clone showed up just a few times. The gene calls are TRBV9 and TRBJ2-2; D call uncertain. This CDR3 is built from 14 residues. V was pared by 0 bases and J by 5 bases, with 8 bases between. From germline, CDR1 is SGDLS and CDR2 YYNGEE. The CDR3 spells CASSVGALTGELFF. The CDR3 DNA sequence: TGTGCCAGCAGCGTAGGGGCTTTGACCGGGGAGCTGTTTTTT.

The CDR3, as DNA: TGTGCCAGCAGCCGAGGGGCTAGCGGGCCTAGCTCCTACGAGCAGTACTTC. Its translation is CASSRGASGPSSYEQYF. V usage is TRBV7-2 and J usage is TRBJ2-7; 8 bases agree with TRBD2. This CDR3 contains 17 residues. V lost 5 bases to trimming and J lost 0 bases; unmatched junction nucleotides: 12. Per germline, CDR1 SGHTA and CDR2 FQGNSA.

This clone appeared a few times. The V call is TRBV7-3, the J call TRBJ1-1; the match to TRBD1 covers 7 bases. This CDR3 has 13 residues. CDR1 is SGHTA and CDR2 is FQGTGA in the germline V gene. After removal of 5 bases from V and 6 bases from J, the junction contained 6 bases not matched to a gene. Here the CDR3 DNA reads TGTGCCAGCAGCCTAGGGGACAGCTCTGAAGCTTTCTTT. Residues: CASSLGDSSEAFF.

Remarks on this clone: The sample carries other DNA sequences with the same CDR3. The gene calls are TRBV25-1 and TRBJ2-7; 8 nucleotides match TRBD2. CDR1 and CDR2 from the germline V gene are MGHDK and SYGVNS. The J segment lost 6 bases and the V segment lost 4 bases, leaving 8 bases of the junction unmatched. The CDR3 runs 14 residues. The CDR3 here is CASSVARTSSEQYF. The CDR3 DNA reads TGTGCCAGCAGTGTAGCACGGACTAGCTCCGAGCAGTACTTC.

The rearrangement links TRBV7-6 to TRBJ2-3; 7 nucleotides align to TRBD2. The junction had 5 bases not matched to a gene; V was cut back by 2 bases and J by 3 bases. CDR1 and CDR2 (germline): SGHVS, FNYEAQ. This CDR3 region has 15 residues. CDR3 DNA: TGTGCCAGCAGCTTATCGGACGGGGGGACAGATACGCAGTATTTT. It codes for CASSLSDGGTDTQYF.

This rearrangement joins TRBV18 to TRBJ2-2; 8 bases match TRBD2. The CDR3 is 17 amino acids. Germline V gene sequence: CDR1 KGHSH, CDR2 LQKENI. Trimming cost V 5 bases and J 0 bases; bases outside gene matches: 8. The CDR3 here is CASSERAGAPNTGELFF. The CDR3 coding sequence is TGTGCCAGCTCAGAAAGAGCGGGAGCGCCGAACACCGGGGAGCTGTTTTTT.

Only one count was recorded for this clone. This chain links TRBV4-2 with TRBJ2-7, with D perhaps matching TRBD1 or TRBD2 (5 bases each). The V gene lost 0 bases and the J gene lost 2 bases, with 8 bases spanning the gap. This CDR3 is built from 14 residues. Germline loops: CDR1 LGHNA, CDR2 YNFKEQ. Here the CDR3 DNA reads TGTGCCAGCAGCCAAGATCGGGGCCCCTACGAGCAGTACTTC. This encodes CASSQDRGPYEQYF.